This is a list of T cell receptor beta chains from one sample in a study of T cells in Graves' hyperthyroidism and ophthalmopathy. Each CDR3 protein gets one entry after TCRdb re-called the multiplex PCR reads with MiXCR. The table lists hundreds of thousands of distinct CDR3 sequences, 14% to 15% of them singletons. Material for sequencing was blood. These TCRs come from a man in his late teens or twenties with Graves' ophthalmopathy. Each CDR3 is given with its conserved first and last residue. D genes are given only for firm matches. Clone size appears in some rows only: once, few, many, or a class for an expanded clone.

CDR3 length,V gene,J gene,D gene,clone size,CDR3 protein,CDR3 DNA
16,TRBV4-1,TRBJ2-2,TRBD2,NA,CASSQALAGASGELFF,TGCGCCAGCAGCCAGGCTTTAGCGGGAGCTAGCGGGGAGCTGTTTTTT
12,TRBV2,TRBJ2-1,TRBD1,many,CARWTGNNEQFF,TGTGCCAGATGGACAGGGAACAATGAGCAGTTCTTC
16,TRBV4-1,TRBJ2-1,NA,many,CASRPQSWGTWNEQFF,TGCGCCAGCAGGCCTCAATCCTGGGGGACTTGGAATGAGCAGTTCTTC
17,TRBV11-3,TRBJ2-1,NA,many,CASSLDRSASSYNEQFF,TGTGCCAGCAGCTTAGATCGCTCAGCAAGCTCCTACAATGAGCAGTTCTTC
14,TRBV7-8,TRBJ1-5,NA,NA,CASNRRDNNQPRHF,TGTGCCAGCAACCGCCGGGACAACAATCAGCCCCGGCATTTT
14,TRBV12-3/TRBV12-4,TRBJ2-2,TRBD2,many,CASSYSGRDGELFF,TGTGCCAGCAGCTACAGCGGGAGGGACGGGGAGCTGTTTTTT
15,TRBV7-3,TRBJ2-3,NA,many,CASSLRQSSTDTQYF,TGTGCCAGCAGCTTAAGGCAGTCTAGCACAGATACGCAGTATTTT
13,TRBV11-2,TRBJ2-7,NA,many,CASSLVTGYEQYF,TGTGCCAGCAGCTTAGTGACCGGTTACGAGCAGTACTTC
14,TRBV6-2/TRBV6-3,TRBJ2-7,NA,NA,CASMLAVSSYEQYF,TGTGCCAGCATGTTAGCGGTGAGCTCCTACGAGCAGTACTTC
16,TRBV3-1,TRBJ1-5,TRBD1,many,CASSQEGTGRNQPQHF,TGTGCCAGCAGCCAAGAGGGGACAGGGAGGAATCAGCCCCAGCATTTT
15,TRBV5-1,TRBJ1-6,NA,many,CASSLGTFERSPLHF,TGCGCCAGCAGTTTGGGGACCTTCGAGAGGTCACCCCTCCACTTT
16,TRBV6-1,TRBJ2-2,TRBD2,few,CASSFRLAGGDGELFF,TGTGCCAGCAGTTTCCGACTAGCGGGAGGGGACGGGGAGCTGTTTTTT
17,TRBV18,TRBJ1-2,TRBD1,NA,CASSDQPTGVRIYGYTF,TGTGCCAGCTCGGATCAACCAACAGGGGTCCGCATCTATGGCTACACCTTC
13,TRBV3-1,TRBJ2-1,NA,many,CASSRRTLHEQFF,TGTGCCAGCAGCCGGCGGACTCTTCATGAGCAGTTCTTC
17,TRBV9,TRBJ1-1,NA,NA,CASSARGMAREDTEAFF,TGTGCCAGCAGCGCAAGAGGGATGGCCAGGGAGGACACTGAAGCTTTCTTT
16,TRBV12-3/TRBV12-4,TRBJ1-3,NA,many,CASSPWEDQTGNTIYF,TGTGCCAGCAGTCCGTGGGAGGACCAGACTGGAAACACCATATATTTT
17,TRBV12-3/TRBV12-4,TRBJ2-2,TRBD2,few,CASSPGTSGTNTGELFF,TGTGCCAGCAGTCCCGGGACTAGCGGGACGAACACCGGGGAGCTGTTTTTT
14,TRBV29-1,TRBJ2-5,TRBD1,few,CSVGIIQGAETQYF,TGCAGCGTTGGCATAATACAGGGGGCGGAGACCCAGTACTTC
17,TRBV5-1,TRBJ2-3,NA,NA,CASSLEVSGTSTDTQYF,TGCGCCAGCAGCTTGGAGGTGTCAGGAACTAGCACAGATACGCAGTATTTT
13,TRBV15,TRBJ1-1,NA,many,CATSRDQGREAFF,TGTGCCACCAGCAGAGATCAGGGCAGAGAAGCTTTCTTT
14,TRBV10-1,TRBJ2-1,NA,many,CASSENTNDGEQFF,TGCGCCAGCAGTGAGAACACAAATGACGGTGAGCAGTTCTTC
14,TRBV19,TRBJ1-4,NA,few,CASSSGQTNEKLFF,TGTGCCAGTAGTAGCGGGCAGACTAATGAAAAACTGTTTTTT
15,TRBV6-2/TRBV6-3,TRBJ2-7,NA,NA,CASKTTGSSTYEQYF,TGTGCCAGCAAGACTACAGGGAGCAGCACCTACGAGCAGTACTTC
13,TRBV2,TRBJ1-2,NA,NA,CASSAETDYDYTF,TGTGCCAGCAGTGCTGAGACGGACTATGACTACACCTTC